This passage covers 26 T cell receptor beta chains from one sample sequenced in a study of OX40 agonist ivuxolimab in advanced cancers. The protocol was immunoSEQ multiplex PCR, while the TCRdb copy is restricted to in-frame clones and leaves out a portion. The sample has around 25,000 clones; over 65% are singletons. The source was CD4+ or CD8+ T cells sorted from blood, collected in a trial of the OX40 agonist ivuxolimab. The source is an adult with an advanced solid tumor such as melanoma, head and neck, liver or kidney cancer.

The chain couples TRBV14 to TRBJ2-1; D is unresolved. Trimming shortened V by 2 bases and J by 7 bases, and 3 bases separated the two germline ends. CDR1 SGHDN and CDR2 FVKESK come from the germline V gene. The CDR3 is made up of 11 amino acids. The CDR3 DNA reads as TGTGCCAGCAGCCAACAGAATGAGCAGTTCTTC. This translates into CASSQQNEQFF.

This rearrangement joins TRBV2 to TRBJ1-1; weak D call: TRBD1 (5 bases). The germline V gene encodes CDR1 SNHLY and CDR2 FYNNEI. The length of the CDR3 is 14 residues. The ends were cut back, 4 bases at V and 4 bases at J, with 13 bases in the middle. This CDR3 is CASSGSRVITEAFF. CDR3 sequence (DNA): TGTGCCAGCAGTGGTAGCAGGGTGATCACTGAAGCTTTCTTT.

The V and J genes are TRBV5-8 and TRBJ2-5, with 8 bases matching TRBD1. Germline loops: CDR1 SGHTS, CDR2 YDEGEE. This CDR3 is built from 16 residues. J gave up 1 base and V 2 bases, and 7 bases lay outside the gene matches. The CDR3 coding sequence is TGTGCCAGCAGCTTCTCAGGGGGCGCCGGCCAAGAGACCCAGTACTTC. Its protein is CASSFSGGAGQETQYF. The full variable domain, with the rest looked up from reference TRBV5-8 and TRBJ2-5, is EAGVTQSPTHLIKTRGQQATLRCSPISGHTSVYWYQQALGLGLQFLLWYDEGEERNRGNFPPRFSGRQFPNYSSELNVNALELEDSALYLCASSFSGGAGQETQYFGPGTRLLVL.

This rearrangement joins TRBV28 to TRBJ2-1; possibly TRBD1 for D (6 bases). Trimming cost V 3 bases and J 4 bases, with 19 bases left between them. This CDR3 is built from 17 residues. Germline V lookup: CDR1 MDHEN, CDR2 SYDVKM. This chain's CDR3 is CASSLPLSGVPYNEQFF. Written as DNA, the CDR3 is TGTGCCAGCAGTTTGCCTCTTTCAGGGGTTCCTTACAATGAGCAGTTCTTC.

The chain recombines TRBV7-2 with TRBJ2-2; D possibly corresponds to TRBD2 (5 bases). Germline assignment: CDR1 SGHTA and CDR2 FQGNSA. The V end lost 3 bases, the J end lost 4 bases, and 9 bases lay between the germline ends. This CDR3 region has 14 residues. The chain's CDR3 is CASSFPSTTGELFF. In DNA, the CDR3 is TGTGCCAGCAGCTTCCCTAGCACCACCGGGGAGCTGTTTTTT.

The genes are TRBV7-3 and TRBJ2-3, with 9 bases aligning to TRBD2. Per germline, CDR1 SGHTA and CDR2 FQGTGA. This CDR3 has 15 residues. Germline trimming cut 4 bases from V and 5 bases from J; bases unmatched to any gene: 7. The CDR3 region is CASSSGAGGQDTQYF. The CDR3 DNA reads TGTGCCAGCAGCTCAGGGGCGGGAGGGCAAGATACGCAGTATTTT.

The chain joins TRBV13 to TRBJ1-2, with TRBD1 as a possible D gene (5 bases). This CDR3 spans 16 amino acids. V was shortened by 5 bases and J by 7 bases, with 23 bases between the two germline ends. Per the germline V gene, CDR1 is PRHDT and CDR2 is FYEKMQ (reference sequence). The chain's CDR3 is CASSTAGTPWEGGYTF. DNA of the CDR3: TGTGCCAGCAGCACCGCGGGGACCCCTTGGGAGGGTGGCTACACCTTC.

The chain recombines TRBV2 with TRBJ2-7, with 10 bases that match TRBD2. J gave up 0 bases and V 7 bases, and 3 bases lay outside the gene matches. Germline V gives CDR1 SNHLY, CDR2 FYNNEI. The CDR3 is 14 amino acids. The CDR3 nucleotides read TGTGCCAGCAAGTCTAGCGGGAGCTCCTACGAGCAGTACTTC. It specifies CASKSSGSSYEQYF.

This chain's CDR3 is CASSLGRGGNQPQHF. CDR3 bases: TGTGCCAGCAGCTTAGGGCGGGGTGGCAATCAGCCCCAGCATTTT. The chain joins TRBV7-2 to TRBJ1-5; D unclear. Trimming removed 1 base from V and 2 bases from J, with 9 bases in between. The CDR3 contains 15 residues. Germline loops: CDR1 SGHTA, CDR2 FQGNSA.

This CDR3 reads CASSYSRAGYTF. The CDR3, as DNA: TGTGCCAGCAGTTATAGCAGGGCTGGCTACACCTTC. The chain is built from TRBV6-6 and TRBJ1-2; TRBD1 might be the D (5 bases). V was pared by 3 bases and J by 7 bases, with 9 bases between. The V gene's germline CDR1 is MNHNY and CDR2 SVGAGI (reference sequence). The CDR3 is made up of 12 amino acids.

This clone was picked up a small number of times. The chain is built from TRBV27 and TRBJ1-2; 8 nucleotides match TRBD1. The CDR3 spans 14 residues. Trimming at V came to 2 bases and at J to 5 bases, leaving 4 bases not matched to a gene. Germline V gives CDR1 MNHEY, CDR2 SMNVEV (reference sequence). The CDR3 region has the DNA TGTGCCAGCAGTTTACAGGGGGCGCATTATGGCTACACCTTC. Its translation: CASSLQGAHYGYTF.

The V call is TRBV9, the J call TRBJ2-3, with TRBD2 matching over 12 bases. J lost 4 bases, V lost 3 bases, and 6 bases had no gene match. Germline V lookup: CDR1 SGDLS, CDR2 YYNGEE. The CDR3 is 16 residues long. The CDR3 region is CASSGTSGGWADTQYF. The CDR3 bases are TGTGCCAGCAGCGGCACTAGCGGGGGGTGGGCAGATACGCAGTATTTT.

The CDR3 region is CASNGQGEGQPQHF. The CDR3 DNA reads TGTGCCAGCAACGGACAGGGGGAGGGTCAGCCCCAGCATTTT. The chain employs TRBV28 and TRBJ1-5, with 10 bases fitting TRBD1. Unmatched junction bases numbered 6, after V lost 7 bases and J lost 6 bases. Germline CDR1 MDHEN, CDR2 SYDVKM. The CDR3 length is 14 residues.

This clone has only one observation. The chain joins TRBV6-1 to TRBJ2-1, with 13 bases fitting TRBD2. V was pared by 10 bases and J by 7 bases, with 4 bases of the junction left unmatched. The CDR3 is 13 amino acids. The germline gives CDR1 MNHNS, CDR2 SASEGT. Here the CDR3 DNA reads TGTGCCATCGGACTAGCGGGGGAGAATGAGCAGTTCTTC. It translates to CAIGLAGENEQFF.

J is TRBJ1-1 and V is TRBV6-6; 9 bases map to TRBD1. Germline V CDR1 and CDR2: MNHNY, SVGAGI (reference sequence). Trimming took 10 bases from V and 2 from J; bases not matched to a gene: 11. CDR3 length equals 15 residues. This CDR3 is CATGQGSWSNTEAFF. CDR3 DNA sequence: TGTGCCACCGGACAGGGGAGTTGGTCAAACACTGAAGCTTTCTTT.

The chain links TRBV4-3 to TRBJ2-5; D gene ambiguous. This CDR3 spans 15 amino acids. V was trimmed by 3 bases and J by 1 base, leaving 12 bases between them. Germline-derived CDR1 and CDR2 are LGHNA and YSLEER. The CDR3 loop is CASSQGGWSQETQYF. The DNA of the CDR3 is TGCGCCAGCAGCCAGGGCGGCTGGTCCCAAGAGACCCAGTACTTC.

The CDR3 coding sequence is TGTGCCAACTCCGACAGGGGAAGTCAGCCCCAGCATTTT. Protein sequence: CANSDRGSQPQHF. V and J are TRBV19 and TRBJ1-5, with 8 positions matching TRBD1. Germline loops: CDR1 LNHDA, CDR2 SQIVND (reference sequence). The CDR3 is 13 residues long. The trim removed 10 bases at V and 6 bases at J, leaving 8 bases unmatched.

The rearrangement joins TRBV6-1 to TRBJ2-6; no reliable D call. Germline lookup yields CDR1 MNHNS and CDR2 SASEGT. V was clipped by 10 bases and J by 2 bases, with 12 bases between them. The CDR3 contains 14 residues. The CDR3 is CATAPGPGANVLTF. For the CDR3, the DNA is TGTGCCACCGCACCAGGCCCTGGGGCCAACGTCCTGACTTTC.

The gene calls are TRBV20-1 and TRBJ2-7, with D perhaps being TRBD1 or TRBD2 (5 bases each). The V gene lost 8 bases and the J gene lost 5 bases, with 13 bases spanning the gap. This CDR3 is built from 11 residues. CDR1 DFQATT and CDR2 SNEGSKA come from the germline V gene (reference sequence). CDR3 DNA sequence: TGCAGTTGGCAGGGAGTAAACGAGCAGTACTTC. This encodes CSWQGVNEQYF.

CDR3 residues: CASSWGREMYNEQFF. The CDR3 DNA is TGTGCCAGCAGCTGGGGGCGGGAGATGTACAATGAGCAGTTCTTC. V gene TRBV5-4 combines with J gene TRBJ2-1, with D possibly being TRBD2 (7 bases). CDR1 is SGHNT and CDR2 is YYREEE in the germline V gene (reference sequence). Trimming pared 3 bases from V and 4 bases from J, leaving 14 bases between. The CDR3 runs 15 residues.

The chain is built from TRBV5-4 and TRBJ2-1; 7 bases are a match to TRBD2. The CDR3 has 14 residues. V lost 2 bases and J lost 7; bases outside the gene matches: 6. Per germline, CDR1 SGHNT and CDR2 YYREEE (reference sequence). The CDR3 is CASSLRLAENEQFF. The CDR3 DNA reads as TGTGCCAGCAGCTTAAGGCTAGCGGAGAATGAGCAGTTCTTC. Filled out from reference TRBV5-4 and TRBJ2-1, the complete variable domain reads ETGVTQSPTHLIKTRGQQVTLRCSSQSGHNTVSWYQQALGQGPQFIFQYYREEENGRGNFPPRFSGLQFPNYSSELNVNALELDDSALYLCASSLRLAENEQFFGPGTRLTVL.

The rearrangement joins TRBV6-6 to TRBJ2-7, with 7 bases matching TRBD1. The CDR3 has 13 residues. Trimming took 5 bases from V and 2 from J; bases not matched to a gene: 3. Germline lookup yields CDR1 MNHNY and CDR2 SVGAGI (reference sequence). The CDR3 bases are TGTGCCAGCAGTGAGGGGGCACCCTACGAGCAGTACTTC. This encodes CASSEGAPYEQYF.

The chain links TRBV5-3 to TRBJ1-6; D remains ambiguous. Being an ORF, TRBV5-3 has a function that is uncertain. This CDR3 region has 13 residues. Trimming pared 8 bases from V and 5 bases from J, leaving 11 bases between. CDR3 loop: CASSPGNNSPLHF. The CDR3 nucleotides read TGTGCCAGCTCCCCCGGGAATAATTCACCCCTCCACTTT.

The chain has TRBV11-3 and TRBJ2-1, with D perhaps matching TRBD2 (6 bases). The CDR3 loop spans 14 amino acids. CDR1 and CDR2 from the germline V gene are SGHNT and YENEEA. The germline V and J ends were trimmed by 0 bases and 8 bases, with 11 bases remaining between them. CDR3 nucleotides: TGTGCCAGCAGCTTAGAGGGCGGGGCTGATGAGCAGTTCTTC. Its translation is CASSLEGGADEQFF.

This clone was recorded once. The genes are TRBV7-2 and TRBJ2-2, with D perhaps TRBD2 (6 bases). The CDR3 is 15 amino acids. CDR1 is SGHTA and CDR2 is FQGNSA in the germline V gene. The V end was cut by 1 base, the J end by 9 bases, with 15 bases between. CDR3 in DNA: TGTGCCAGCAGCTTAGAAGGGACTCCGAACCGGGAGCTGTTTTTT. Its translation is CASSLEGTPNRELFF. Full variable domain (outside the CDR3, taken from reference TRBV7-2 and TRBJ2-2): GAGVSQSPSNKVTEKGKDVELRCDPISGHTALYWYRQSLGQGLEFLIYFQGNSAPDKSGLPSDRFSAERTGGSVSTLTIQRTQQEDSAVYLCASSLEGTPNRELFFGEGSRLTVL.

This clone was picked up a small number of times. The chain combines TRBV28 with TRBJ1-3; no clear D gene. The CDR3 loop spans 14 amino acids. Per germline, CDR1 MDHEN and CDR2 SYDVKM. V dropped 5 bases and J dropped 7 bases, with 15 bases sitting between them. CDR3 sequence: CASSPGLGRNTIYF. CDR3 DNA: TGTGCCAGCAGTCCGGGCCTCGGAAGGAACACCATATATTTT.